This T cell receptor beta chain is from a study of T cell repertoires in cytomegalovirus infection. Study overall: TCR beta signatures that were public indicated CMV infection and matching HLA type. Study-wide results and limits: The ex vivo response was dominated by HLA-C-restricted CMV-specific TCR beta clonotypes.

Concerning this clonotype: Antigen: not known.

Trimming removed 2 bases at V and 0 bases at J, with 17 bases between. This CDR3 comprises 17 residues. In germline, CDR1 is MGHRA, CDR2 YSYEKL. TCRdb independently ran MiXCR on the reads; one entry per CDR3 protein. The sample yields more than 400,000 distinct CDR3 sequences, roughly 29% seen once. J is TRBJ2-7 and V is TRBV4-1, with D possibly being TRBD2 (5 bases). The clonotype originates from a human donor in good health (CMV status not recorded). Some clones in this sample may be carry-over from other donors' samples. Sequenced material: PBMCs. The CDR3 sequence is CASSQKGGSGSSYEQYF. In nucleotides, the CDR3 is TGCGCCAGCAGCCAAAAAGGAGGAAGCGGTTCCTCCTACGAGCAGTACTTC.